This T cell receptor (beta chain) comes out of a study of blood T cell repertoires in COVID-19. Study details: Whether acute or convalescent, the COVID-19 samples came from the United States, Italy and Spain. PBMCs, B-cell-depleted T cells, or T cells were the source of the cDNA or gDNA that made up the material.

The CDR3 sequence is 11 residues long. The V end was cut by 7 bases, the J end by 2 bases, with 8 bases between. Germline V gives CDR1 GTSNPN, CDR2 SVGIG (reference sequence). Original methodology: Amplifying reference gene primers gave estimates of nucleated cell counts. Clones were sequenced by immunoSEQ multiplex PCR, and TCRdb holds only the in-frame ones, with some missing. Clone size and the V and J calls come from that table; the DNA yielded D and trimming. The sample consists of about 110,000 clones, approximately 80% of them appearing once. Sample: peripheral blood. The V gene is TRBV30, the J gene TRBJ1-1, with D perhaps matching TRBD1 (6 bases). The TCR sequence derives from a woman in her 70s with acute or convalescent COVID-19. CDR3 amino acids: CAYGTNTEAFF. The CDR3 DNA reads TGTGCCTACGGGACAAACACTGAAGCTTTCTTT.